The clone carrying this TCR beta chain was detected once. These data are taken from a study of blood T cell repertoires in COVID-19. For the study at large: Whether acute or convalescent, the COVID-19 samples came from the United States, Italy and Spain. Nucleic acid was either cDNA or gDNA, and it came from T cells, B-cell-depleted T cells, or PBMCs.

Per the original data handling: Amplifying reference gene primers gave estimates of nucleated cell counts. Sequencing used immunoSEQ multiplex PCR; TCRdb keeps in-frame clones, though not all of them. V and J calls and clone size are given by that table; D and trimming were obtained from the DNA. The table records approximately 260,000 clones, 86% of them present only once. Trimming removed 4 bases from V and 3 bases from J; junction bases left unmatched: 12. Germline values: CDR1 LGHDT, CDR2 YNNKEL (reference sequence). CDR3 length: 17 amino acids. The sequenced sample was peripheral blood. The V and J genes are TRBV3-1 (or the pseudogene TRBV3-2) and TRBJ2-3; 8 nucleotides match TRBD2. The receptor comes from a man younger than 35 with active or convalescent COVID-19. In nucleotides, the CDR3 is TGTGCCAGCAGCCTCCCCGGACAGCGGGAGCTGACAGATACGCAGTATTTT. Its protein product is CASSLPGQRELTDTQYF.